Below, 15 T cell receptor beta chains from the same sample are listed, as sequenced in a study of T-cell memory formation after mild COVID-19. Each CDR3 protein is one row after TCRdb ran MiXCR on the 5' RACE reads. The profile shows 380,000 or so distinct CDR3 sequences, about 13% of them singletons. Sequenced: PBMCs or a T cell subset sorted from them (not recorded which). The receptors originated from a man aged 18 to 29 who had mild COVID-19 (a few samples of this study predate the infection). Cell type and time point are not known.

This clonotype was counted a few times. The chain is built from TRBV7-3 and TRBJ2-2; D is possibly TRBD1 (5 bases). V gave up 5 bases and J gave up 3 bases, with 10 bases separating them. Germline-derived CDR1 and CDR2 are SGHTA and FQGTGA. CDR3 size: 14 residues. As DNA, the CDR3 is TGTGCCAGCAGCCCGGACACCGACACCGGGGAGCTGTTTTTT. This encodes CASSPDTDTGELFF. Using reference TRBV7-3 and TRBJ2-2 for the parts outside the CDR3, the full variable domain is GAGVSQTPSNKVTEKGKYVELRCDPISGHTALYWYRQSLGQGPEFLIYFQGTGAADDSGLPNDRFFAVRPEGSVSTLKIQRTERGDSAVYLCASSPDTDTGELFFGEGSRLTVL.

The rearrangement joins TRBV6-2 or TRBV6-3 to TRBJ2-7, with 7 bases identical to TRBD1. This CDR3 region has 13 residues. CDR1 is MNHEY and CDR2 is SVGEGT in the germline V gene. Germline trimming cut 8 bases from V and 1 base from J; bases unmatched to any gene: 5. The CDR3 sequence: CASAPGQSYEQYF. DNA of the CDR3: TGTGCCAGCGCCCCGGGACAGTCCTACGAGCAGTACTTC.

This clonotype has a handful of counts. This sequence joins TRBV24-1 and TRBJ2-1; tentatively, D is TRBD2 (5 bases). The CDR3 covers 13 residues. V was pared by 5 bases and J by 10 bases, with 14 bases between. CDR1 and CDR2 from the germline V gene are KGHDR and SFDVKD. CDR3: CATSGSGVAEQFF. CDR3 DNA: TGTGCCACCAGTGGTTCCGGGGTGGCCGAGCAGTTCTTC.

This clonotype was observed a few times. The chain recombines TRBV27 with TRBJ2-5; possible D gene TRBD1, 7 bases. Per germline, CDR1 MNHEY and CDR2 SMNVEV (reference sequence). The V and J ends lost 7 bases and 5 bases respectively, with 14 bases between them. This CDR3 is 13 amino acids long. CDR3 sequence: CASKSGGQETQYF. The CDR3 nucleotides read TGTGCCAGCAAATCAGGGGGGCAGGAGACCCAGTACTTC.

This clonotype occurred many times. The J gene is TRBJ2-5, the V gene TRBV15; unclear D gene. CDR3 size: 12 residues. V was cut by 1 base and J by 5 bases, with 5 bases left in between. Germline V gene data show CDR1 as LNHNV and CDR2 as YYDKDF (reference sequence). The CDR3 coding sequence is TGTGCCACCAGCAGAGTGGGCGAGACCCAGTACTTC. It encodes CATSRVGETQYF.

The CDR3, as DNA: TGTGCCAGCAGCACCACACGCTCCTACAATGAGCAGTTCTTC. Translated: CASSTTRSYNEQFF. The rearrangement joins TRBV7-9 to TRBJ2-1; no reliable D call. This CDR3 has 14 amino acids. The V and J ends lost 5 bases and 0 bases respectively, with 8 bases between them. CDR1 SEHNR and CDR2 FQNEAQ come from the germline V gene (reference sequence).

The table lists this clonotype with many counts. The chain uses TRBV18 and TRBJ2-1; no clear D. Trimming left V 6 bases short and J 5 bases short, with 17 bases between. The CDR3 sequence is 15 residues long. The germline V gene has CDR1 KGHSH and CDR2 LQKENI. CDR3 region: CASSPAVGYNNEQFF. In nucleotides, the CDR3 is TGTGCCAGCTCCCCCGCCGTCGGATACAACAATGAGCAGTTCTTC.

The CDR3 sequence is CASSQTQGLGRIRDSPLHF. The CDR3 nucleotides are TGCGCCAGCAGCCAGACGCAGGGACTGGGAAGAATCCGGGACTCACCCCTCCACTTT. V is TRBV4-1 and J is TRBJ1-6; weak D call: TRBD1 (5 bases). Germline assignment: CDR1 MGHRA and CDR2 YSYEKL. Trimming removed 3 bases at V and 10 bases at J, with 28 bases between. There are 19 residues in the CDR3.

The rearrangement uses TRBV11-2 and TRBJ2-7; D is possibly TRBD1 (6 bases). Per the germline V gene, CDR1 is SGHAT and CDR2 is FQNNGV. The CDR3 length is 14 residues. V lost 4 bases and J 4 bases, leaving 14 bases between the germline ends. The CDR3: CASSSGELGYEQYF. CDR3 coding DNA: TGTGCCAGCAGCTCAGGGGAGTTGGGTTACGAGCAGTACTTC.

The CDR3 nucleotides read TGTGCCAGCAGTTACACACGGGACAGGTGGGATTCACCCCTCCACTTT. It yields the protein CASSYTRDRWDSPLHF. The genes are TRBV6-5 and TRBJ1-6, with 8 bases fitting TRBD1. CDR1 and CDR2 from the germline V gene are MNHEY and SVGAGI. The J segment lost 8 bases and the V segment lost 2 bases, leaving 8 bases of the junction unmatched. The CDR3 runs to 16 residues.

This rearrangement joins TRBV9 to TRBJ2-3; 8 nucleotides line up with TRBD2. Germline loops: CDR1 SGDLS, CDR2 YYNGEE. CDR3 length: 13 amino acids. The J segment lost 1 base and the V segment lost 6 bases, leaving 1 base of the junction unmatched. CDR3 sequence reads: CASTGGGTDTQYF. CDR3 DNA sequence: TGTGCCAGCACCGGGGGGGGCACAGATACGCAGTATTTT.

This clonotype has only a few counts. The V and J genes are TRBV6-5 and TRBJ1-2, with D possibly being TRBD1 (6 bases). This CDR3 spans 12 amino acids. V was clipped by 6 bases and J by 6 bases, with 11 bases between them. Germline CDR1 reads MNHEY; CDR2 reads SVGAGI. The CDR3 coding sequence is TGTGCCAGCAGCCAGGACAGAAATGGCTACACCTTC. Its translation is CASSQDRNGYTF.

V usage is TRBV6-6 and J usage is TRBJ2-7; D call uncertain. V lost 10 bases and J 3 bases, leaving 13 bases between the germline ends. The CDR3 has 12 residues. Germline loops: CDR1 MNHNY, CDR2 SVGAGI (reference sequence). In DNA, the CDR3 is TGTGCCACCTACGACGGAATCTACGAGCAGTACGTC. This gives the protein CATYDGIYEQYV.

This clonotype was seen repeatedly, ten times or more. The genes are TRBV28 and TRBJ2-4; 10 bases align to TRBD2. J gave up 3 bases and V 5 bases, and 16 bases lay outside the gene matches. CDR3 length: 19 residues. CDR1 and CDR2 from the germline V gene are MDHEN and SYDVKM. This CDR3 reads CASSGSLAGSDVGKNIQYF. CDR3 nucleotide sequence: TGTGCCAGCAGTGGGTCACTAGCGGGGTCGGACGTTGGCAAAAACATTCAGTACTTC.

Many counts were recorded for this clonotype. The genes are TRBV7-6 and TRBJ2-5; possibly TRBD1 for D (5 bases). The ends were cut back, 5 bases at V and 3 bases at J, with 7 bases in the middle. The CDR3 has 12 amino acids. CDR1 SGHVS and CDR2 FNYEAQ come from the germline V gene. Here the CDR3 reads CASSRQKETQYF. The DNA of the CDR3 is TGTGCCAGCAGCCGACAGAAAGAGACCCAGTACTTC.